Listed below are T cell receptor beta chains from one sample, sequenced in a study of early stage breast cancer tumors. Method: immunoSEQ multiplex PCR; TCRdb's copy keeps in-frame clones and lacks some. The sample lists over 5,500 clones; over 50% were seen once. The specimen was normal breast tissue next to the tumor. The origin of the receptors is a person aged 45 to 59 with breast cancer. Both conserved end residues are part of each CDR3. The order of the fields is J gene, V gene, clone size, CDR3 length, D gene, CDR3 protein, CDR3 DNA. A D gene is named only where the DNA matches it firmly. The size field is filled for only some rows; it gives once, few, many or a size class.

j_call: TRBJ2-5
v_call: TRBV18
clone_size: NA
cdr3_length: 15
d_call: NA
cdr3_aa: CASSPLTGSRETQYF
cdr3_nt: TGTGCCAGCTCACCATTAACAGGGTCGCGAGAGACCCAGTACTTC

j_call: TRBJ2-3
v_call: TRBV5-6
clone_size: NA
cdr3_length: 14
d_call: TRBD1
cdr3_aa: CASSSLDREDTQYF
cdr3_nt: TGTGCCAGCAGCTCACTGGACAGGGAAGATACGCAGTATTTT

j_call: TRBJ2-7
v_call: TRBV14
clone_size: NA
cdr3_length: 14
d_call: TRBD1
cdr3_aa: CASSWGQGGHEQYF
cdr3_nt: TGTGCCAGCAGCTGGGGACAGGGAGGCCACGAGCAGTACTTC

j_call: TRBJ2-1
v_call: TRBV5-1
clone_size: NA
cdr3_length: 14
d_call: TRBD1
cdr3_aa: CASTRDRANNEQFF
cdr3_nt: TGCGCCAGCACCCGGGACAGGGCGAACAATGAGCAGTTCTTC

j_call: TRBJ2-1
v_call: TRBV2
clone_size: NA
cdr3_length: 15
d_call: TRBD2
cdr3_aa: CASSEGLAPDNEQFF
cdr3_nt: TGTGCCAGCAGTGAAGGACTAGCGCCGGACAATGAGCAGTTCTTC

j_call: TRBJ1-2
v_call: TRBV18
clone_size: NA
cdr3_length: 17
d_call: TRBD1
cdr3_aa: CASSPLGQGLGHTGYTF
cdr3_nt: TGTGCCAGCTCACCTCTCGGACAGGGGCTAGGGCATACCGGCTACACCTTC

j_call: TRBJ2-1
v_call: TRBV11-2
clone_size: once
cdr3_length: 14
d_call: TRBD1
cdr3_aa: CASSTRQGRNEQFF
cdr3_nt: TGTGCCAGCAGCACCCGACAGGGTCGCAATGAGCAGTTCTTC

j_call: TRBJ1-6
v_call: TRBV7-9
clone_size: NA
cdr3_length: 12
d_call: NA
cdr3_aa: CASSLGGSPLHF
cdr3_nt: TGTGCCAGCAGCTTAGGGGGATCACCCCTCCACTTT

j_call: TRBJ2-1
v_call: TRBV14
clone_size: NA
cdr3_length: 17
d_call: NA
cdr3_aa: CASSPLRAGITYNEQFF
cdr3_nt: TGTGCCAGCAGCCCCCTGAGGGCGGGAATAACCTACAATGAGCAGTTCTTC

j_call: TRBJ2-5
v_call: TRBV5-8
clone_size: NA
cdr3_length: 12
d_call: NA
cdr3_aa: CASSLQTATQYF
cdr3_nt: TGTGCCAGCAGCCTACAAACCGCGACCCAGTACTTC

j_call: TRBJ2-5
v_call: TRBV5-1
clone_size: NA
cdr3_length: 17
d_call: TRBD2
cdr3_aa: CASSSIGLARKAETQYF
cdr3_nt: TGCGCCAGCAGCTCGATCGGACTAGCGAGAAAGGCGGAGACCCAGTACTTC

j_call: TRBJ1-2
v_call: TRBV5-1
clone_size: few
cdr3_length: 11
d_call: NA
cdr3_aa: CASSLASQLTF
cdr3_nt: TGCGCCAGCAGCTTGGCCTCTCAGCTCACCTTC

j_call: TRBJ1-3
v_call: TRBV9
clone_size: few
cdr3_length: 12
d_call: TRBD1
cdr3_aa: CASGTGENTIYF
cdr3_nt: TGTGCCAGCGGGACAGGGGAAAACACCATATATTTT

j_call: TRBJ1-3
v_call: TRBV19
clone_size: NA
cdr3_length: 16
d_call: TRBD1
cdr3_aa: CASSPRDRGAGNTIYF
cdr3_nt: TGTGCCAGTAGTCCACGGGACAGGGGTGCTGGAAACACCATATATTTT

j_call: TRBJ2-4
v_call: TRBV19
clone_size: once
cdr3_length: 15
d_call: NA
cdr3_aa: CASSPLDLAKNIQYF
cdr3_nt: TGTGCCAGTAGCCCTCTAGACCTAGCCAAAAACATTCAGTACTTC

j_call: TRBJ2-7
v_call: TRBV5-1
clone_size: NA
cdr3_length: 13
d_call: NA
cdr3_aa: CASSFSLSYEQYF
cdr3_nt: TGCGCCAGCAGTTTCTCCCTCTCCTACGAGCAGTACTTC

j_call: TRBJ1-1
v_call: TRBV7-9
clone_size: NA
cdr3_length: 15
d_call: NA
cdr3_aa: CASSLVRGFNTEAFF
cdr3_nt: TGTGCCAGCAGCTTAGTGAGGGGTTTCAACACTGAAGCTTTCTTT

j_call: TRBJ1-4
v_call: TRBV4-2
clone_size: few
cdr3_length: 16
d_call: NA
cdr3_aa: CASSQETIRTGEKLFF
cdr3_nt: TGTGCCAGCAGCCAAGAGACGATCCGGACTGGTGAAAAACTGTTTTTT

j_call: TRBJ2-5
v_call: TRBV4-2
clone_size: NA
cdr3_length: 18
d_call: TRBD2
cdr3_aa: CATTRGASGRKGQETQYF
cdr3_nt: TGTGCCACCACTCGGGGGGCTAGCGGGAGGAAAGGTCAGGAGACCCAGTACTTC

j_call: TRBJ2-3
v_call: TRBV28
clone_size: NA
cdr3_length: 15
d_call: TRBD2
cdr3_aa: CASSPPSGLTDTQYF
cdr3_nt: TGTGCCAGCAGTCCCCCTAGCGGGCTCACAGATACGCAGTATTTT

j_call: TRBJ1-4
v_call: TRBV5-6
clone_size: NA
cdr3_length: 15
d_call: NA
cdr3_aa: CASSLTGQTNEKLFF
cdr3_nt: TGTGCCAGCAGCCTAACAGGGCAAACTAATGAAAAACTGTTTTTT

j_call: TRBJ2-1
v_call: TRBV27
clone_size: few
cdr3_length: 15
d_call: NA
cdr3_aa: CASSLGLNSYNEQFF
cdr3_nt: TGTGCCAGCAGTTTGGGCCTTAACTCCTACAATGAGCAGTTCTTC

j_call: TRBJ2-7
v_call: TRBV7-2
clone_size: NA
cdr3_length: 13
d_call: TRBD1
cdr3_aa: CASSPPGGREQYF
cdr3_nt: TGTGCCAGCAGCCCCCCAGGGGGCAGGGAGCAGTACTTC

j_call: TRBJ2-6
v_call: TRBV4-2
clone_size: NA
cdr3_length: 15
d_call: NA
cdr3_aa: CASSFRTPGANVLTF
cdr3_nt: TGTGCCAGCAGCTTCCGGACACCTGGGGCCAACGTCCTGACTTTC

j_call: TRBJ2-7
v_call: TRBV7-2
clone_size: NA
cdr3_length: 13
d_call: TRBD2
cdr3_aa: CASSSTSGYEQYF
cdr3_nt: TGTGCCAGCAGCTCGACTAGCGGATACGAGCAGTACTTC

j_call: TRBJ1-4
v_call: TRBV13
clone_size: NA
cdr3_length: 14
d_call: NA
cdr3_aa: CASSFWETNEKLFF
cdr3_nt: TGTGCCAGCAGCTTTTGGGAAACTAATGAAAAACTGTTTTTT

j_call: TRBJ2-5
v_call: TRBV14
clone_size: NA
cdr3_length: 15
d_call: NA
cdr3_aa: CASSQVDSPQETQYF
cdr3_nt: TGTGCCAGCAGCCAAGTGGACAGCCCCCAAGAGACCCAGTACTTC

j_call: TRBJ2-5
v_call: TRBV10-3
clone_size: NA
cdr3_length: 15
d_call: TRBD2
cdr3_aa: CAISVHGRERETQYF
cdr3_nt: TGTGCCATCAGTGTTCACGGGAGGGAGCGGGAGACCCAGTACTTC